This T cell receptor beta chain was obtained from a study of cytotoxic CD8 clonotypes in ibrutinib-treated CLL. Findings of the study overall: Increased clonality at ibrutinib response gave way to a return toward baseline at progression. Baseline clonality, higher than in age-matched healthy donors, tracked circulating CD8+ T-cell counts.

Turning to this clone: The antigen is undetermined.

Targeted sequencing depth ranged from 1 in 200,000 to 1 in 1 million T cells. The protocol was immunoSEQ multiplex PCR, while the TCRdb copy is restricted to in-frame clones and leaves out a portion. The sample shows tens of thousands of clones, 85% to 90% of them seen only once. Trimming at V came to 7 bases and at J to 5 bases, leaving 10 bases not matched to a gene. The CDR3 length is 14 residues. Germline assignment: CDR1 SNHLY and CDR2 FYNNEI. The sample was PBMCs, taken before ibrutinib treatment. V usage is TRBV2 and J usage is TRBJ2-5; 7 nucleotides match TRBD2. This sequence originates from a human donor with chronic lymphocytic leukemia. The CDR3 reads CASMGGSGRETQYF. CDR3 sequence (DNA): TGTGCCAGCATGGGCGGGAGTGGTCGGGAGACCCAGTACTTC.